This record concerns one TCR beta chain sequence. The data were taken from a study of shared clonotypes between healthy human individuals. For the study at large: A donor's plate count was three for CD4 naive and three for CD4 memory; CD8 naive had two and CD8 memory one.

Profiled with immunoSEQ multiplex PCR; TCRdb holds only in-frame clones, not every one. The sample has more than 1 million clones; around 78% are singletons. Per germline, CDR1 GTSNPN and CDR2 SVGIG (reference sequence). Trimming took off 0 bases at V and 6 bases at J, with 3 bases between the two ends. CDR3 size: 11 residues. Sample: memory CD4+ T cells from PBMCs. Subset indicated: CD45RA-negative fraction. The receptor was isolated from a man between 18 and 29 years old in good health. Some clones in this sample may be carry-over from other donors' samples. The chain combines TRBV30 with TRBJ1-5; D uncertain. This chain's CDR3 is CAWSVGQPQHF. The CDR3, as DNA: TGTGCCTGGAGTGTCGGTCAGCCCCAGCATTTT.